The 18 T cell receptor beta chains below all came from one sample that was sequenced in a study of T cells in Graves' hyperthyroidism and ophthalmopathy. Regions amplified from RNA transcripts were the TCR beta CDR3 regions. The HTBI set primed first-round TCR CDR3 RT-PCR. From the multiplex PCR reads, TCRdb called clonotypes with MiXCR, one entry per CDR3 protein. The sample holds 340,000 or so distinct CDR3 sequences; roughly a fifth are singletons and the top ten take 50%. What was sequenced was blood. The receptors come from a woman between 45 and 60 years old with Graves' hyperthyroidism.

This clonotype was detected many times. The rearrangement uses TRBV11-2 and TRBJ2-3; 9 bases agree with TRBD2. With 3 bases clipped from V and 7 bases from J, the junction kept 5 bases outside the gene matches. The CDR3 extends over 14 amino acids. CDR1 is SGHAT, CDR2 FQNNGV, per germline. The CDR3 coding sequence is TGTGCCAGCAGCTTGCTAGCGGGGCAGAATACGCAGTATTTT. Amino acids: CASSLLAGQNTQYF.

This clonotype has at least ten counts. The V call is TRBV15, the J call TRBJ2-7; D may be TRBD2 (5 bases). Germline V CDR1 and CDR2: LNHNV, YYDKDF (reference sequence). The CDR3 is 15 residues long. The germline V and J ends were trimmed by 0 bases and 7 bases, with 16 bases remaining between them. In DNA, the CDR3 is TGTGCCACCAGCAGAGAACGGGGATCGCTACGGGAGCAGTACTTC. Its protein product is CATSRERGSLREQYF.

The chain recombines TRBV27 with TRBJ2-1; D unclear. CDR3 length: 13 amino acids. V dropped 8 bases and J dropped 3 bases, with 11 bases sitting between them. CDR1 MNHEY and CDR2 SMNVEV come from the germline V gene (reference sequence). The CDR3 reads CASGRANYNEQFF. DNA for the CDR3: TGTGCCAGCGGCAGAGCTAACTACAATGAGCAGTTCTTC.

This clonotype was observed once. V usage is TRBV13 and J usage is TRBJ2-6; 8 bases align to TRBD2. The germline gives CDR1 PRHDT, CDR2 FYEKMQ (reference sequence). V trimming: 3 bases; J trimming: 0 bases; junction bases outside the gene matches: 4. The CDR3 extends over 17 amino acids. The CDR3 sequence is CASSFWRGVSGANVLTF. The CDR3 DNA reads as TGTGCCAGCAGCTTCTGGCGGGGGGTCTCTGGGGCCAACGTCCTGACTTTC.

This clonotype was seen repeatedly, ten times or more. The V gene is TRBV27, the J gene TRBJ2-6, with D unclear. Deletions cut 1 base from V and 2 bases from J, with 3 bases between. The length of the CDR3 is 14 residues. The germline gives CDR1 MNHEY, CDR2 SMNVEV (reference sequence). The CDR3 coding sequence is TGTGCCAGCAGTTTATTAACTGGGGCCAACGTCCTGACTTTC. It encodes CASSLLTGANVLTF.

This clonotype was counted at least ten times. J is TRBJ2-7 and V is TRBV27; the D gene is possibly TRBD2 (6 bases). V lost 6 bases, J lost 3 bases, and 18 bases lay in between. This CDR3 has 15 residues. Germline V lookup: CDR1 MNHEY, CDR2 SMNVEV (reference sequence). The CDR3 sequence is CASRPTRDSIYEQYF. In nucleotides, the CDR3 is TGTGCCAGCAGACCGACCCGGGACTCAATCTACGAGCAGTACTTC.

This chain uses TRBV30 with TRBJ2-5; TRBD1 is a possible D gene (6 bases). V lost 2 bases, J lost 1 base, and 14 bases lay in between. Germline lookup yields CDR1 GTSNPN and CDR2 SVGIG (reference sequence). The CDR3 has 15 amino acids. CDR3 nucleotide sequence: TGTGCCTGGAGTTTGGGGGCTAGGTTCCAAGAGACCCAGTACTTC. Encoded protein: CAWSLGARFQETQYF.

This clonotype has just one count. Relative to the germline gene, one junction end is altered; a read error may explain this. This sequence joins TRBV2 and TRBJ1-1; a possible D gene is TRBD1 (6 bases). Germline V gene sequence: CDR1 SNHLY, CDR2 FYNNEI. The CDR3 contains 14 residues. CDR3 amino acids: CASSQGRTVLEAFF. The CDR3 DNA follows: TGCGCCAGCAGCCAAGGACGGACAGTGCTTGAAGCTTTCTTT. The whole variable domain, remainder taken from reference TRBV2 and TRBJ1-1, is EPEVTQTPSHQVTQMGQEVILRCVPISNHLYFYWYRQILGQKVEFLVSFYNNEISEKSEIFDDQFSVERPDGSNFTLKIRSTKLEDSAMYFCASSQGRTVLEAFFGQGTRLTVV.

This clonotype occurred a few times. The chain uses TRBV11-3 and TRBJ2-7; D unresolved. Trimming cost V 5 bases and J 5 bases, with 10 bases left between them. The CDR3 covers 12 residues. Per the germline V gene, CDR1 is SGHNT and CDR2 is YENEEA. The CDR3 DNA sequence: TGTGCCAGCAGCCGAGGAACCAACGAGCAGTACTTC. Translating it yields CASSRGTNEQYF.

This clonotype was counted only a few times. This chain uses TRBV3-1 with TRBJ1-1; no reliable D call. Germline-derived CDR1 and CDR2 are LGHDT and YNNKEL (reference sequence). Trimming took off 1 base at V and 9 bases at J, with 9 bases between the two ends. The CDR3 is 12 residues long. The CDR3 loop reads CASSQVQNQAFF. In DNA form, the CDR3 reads TGTGCCAGCAGCCAAGTACAGAATCAAGCTTTCTTT.

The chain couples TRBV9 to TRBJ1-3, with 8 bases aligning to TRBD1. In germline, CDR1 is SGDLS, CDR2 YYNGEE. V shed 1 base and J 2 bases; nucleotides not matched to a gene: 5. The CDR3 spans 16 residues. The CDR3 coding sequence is TGTGCCAGCAGCGTACTTTCAGGGGGCCCTGGAAACACCATATATTTT. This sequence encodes CASSVLSGGPGNTIYF.

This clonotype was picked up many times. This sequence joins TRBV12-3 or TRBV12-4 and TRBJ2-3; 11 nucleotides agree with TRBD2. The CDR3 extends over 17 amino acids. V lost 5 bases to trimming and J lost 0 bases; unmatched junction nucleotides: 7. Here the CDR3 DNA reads TGTGCCAGCAGTCAGACTAGCGGGGCGACTAGCACAGATACGCAGTATTTT. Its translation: CASSQTSGATSTDTQYF.

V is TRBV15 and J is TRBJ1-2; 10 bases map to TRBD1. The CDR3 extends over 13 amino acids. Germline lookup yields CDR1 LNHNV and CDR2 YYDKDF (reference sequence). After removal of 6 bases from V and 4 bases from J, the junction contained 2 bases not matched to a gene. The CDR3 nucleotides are TGTGCCACCAGTGGGGACAGGGGCTATGGCTACACCTTC. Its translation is CATSGDRGYGYTF.

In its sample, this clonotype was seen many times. The CDR3, as DNA: TGTGCCAGCTCACCAGTCACAGGACCTAACACTGAAGCTTTCTTT. Translating gives CASSPVTGPNTEAFF. J is TRBJ1-1 and V is TRBV18, with D maybe TRBD1 (5 bases). CDR1 is KGHSH, CDR2 LQKENI, per germline. V was pared by 2 bases and J by 2 bases, with 12 bases between. The CDR3 loop spans 15 amino acids.

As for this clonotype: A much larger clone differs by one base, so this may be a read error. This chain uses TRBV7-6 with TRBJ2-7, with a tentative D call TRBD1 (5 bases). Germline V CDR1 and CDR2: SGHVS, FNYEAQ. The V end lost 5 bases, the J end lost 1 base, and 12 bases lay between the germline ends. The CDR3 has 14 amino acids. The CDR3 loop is CASSPQAGSYEQYF. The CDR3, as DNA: TGTGCCAGCAGCCCCCAGGCAGGGTCCTACGAGCAGTACTTC.

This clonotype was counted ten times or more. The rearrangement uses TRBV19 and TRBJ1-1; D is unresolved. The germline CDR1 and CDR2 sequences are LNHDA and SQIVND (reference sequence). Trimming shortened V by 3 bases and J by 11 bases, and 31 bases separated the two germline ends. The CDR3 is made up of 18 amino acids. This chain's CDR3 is CASSINPFAPSLVRSAFF. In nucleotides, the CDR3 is TGTGCCAGTAGTATTAATCCCTTCGCCCCGTCTCTAGTACGTTCGGCTTTCTTT. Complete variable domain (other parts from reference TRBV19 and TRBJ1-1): DGGITQSPKYLFRKEGQNVTLSCEQNLNHDAMYWYRQDPGQGLRLIYYSQIVNDFQKGDIAEGYSVSREKKESFPLTVTSAQKNPTAFYLCASSINPFAPSLVRSAFFGQGTRLTVV.

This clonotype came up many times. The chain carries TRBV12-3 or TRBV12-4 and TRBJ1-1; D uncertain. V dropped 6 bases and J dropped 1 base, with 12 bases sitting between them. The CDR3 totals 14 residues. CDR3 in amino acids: CASRTLRENTEAFF. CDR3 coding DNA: TGTGCCAGCAGAACCCTCCGGGAGAACACTGAAGCTTTCTTT.

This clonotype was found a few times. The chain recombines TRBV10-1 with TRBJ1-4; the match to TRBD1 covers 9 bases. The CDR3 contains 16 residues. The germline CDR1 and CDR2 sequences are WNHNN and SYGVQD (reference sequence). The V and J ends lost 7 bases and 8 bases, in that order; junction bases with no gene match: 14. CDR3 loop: CASISGTGKVREKLFF. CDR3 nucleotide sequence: TGCGCCAGCATTTCCGGGACAGGGAAGGTCAGGGAAAAACTGTTTTTT.